The T cell receptor (beta chain) under discussion was sequenced for a study of cytomegalovirus exposure and HLA in healthy donors. CDR3 length: 17 amino acids. The germline V gene has CDR1 SGHAT and CDR2 FQNNGV. Trimming removed 4 bases at V and 3 bases at J, with 19 bases between. This clone was detected a few times. Those who donated were healthy bone marrow donors. PCR employed 60 Vbeta and 13 Jbeta primers. The data were produced by immunoSEQ multiplex PCR, yet TCRdb's version contains in-frame clones alone and is incomplete. The sample includes approximately 190,000 clones, approximately 82% seen only once; the top ten take 1.5% to 2%.

The sequence was collected from a man aged 40-49 years in good health and CMV-seropositive. Sequenced input: PBMCs. The chain carries TRBV11-2 and TRBJ2-1; tentative D call: TRBD2 (5 bases). The CDR3 DNA reads TGTGCCAGCAGCTACAGAGGGCTAGTTGGCAACTACAATGAGCAGTTCTTC. It translates to CASSYRGLVGNYNEQFF.